The clone carrying this T cell receptor (beta chain) was recorded once. The antigen is not known. This sample is drawn from a study of T cell responses to AZD1222 COVID-19 vaccine. Study results and caveats: Regions 160-218 and 743-854 held dominance among vaccine-associated CD4 TCRs, which spanned spike. Baseline serology detected seropositivity in only 6 or 7 AZD1222 recipients.

Only in-frame clones appear in the TCRdb table, and some are missing; sequencing was by immunoSEQ multiplex PCR. The data hold over 150,000 clones, with 88% observed a single time. The sample in question was peripheral blood, obtained on day 0 of AZD1222 vaccination. The TCR was taken from an adult in good health.

The CDR3: CASSPYYGYTF. The CDR3 nucleotides are TGTGCCAGCAGCCCATACTATGGCTACACCTTC. The J gene is TRBJ1-2, the V gene TRBV2, with D uncertain. Between the trimmed V and J ends, which lost 6 bases and 3 bases, there was a span of 5 bases. Germline assignment: CDR1 SNHLY and CDR2 FYNNEI. The CDR3 loop spans 11 amino acids. Full variable domain (missing parts from reference TRBV2 and TRBJ1-2): EPEVTQTPSHQVTQMGQEVILRCVPISNHLYFYWYRQILGQKVEFLVSFYNNEISEKSEIFDDQFSVERPDGSNFTLKIRSTKLEDSAMYFCASSPYYGYTFGSGTRLTVV.